A selection of T cell receptor beta chains follows, all from one sample in a study of regulatory T cells in long-lasting Graves disease. TCRdb independently ran MiXCR on the multiplex PCR reads; one entry per CDR3 protein. The sample contains roughly 510,000 distinct CDR3 sequences, around 16% of which appear only once. The same specimen was also included in a second study, on T cells in Graves' hyperthyroidism and ophthalmopathy.

This material consisted of peripheral blood mononuclear cells (PBMCs), taken at new diagnosis, from a patient treated with antithyroid drugs. The receptors were sampled from a man younger than 35 with Graves disease. Each CDR3 is given with its conserved first and last residue. Each record gives: clone size, D gene, V gene, J gene, CDR3 protein, CDR3 DNA. The D gene is left open where the match is weak. Size values are once, few and many counts, or a class for expanded clones, and some rows have none.

clone_size: many
d_call: NA
v_call: TRBV28
j_call: TRBJ2-2
cdr3_aa: CASSSRTAITGELFF
cdr3_nt: TGTGCCAGCAGTTCACGGACGGCGATCACCGGGGAGCTGTTTTTT

clone_size: many
d_call: NA
v_call: TRBV2
j_call: TRBJ2-3
cdr3_aa: CASSVTSLIRTQYF
cdr3_nt: TGTGCCAGCAGTGTTACTAGCTTAATTCGTACGCAGTATTTT

clone_size: NA
d_call: NA
v_call: TRBV7-9
j_call: TRBJ2-2
cdr3_aa: CASGGLLNTGELFF
cdr3_nt: TGTGCCAGCGGAGGGCTTCTGAACACCGGGGAGCTGTTTTTT

clone_size: few
d_call: TRBD2
v_call: TRBV7-9
j_call: TRBJ2-1
cdr3_aa: CASSLGVGLAGANEQFF
cdr3_nt: TGTGCCAGCAGCTTGGGGGTGGGACTAGCGGGAGCCAATGAGCAGTTCTTC

clone_size: NA
d_call: NA
v_call: TRBV24-1
j_call: TRBJ1-2
cdr3_aa: CATSEGDLGYGYTF
cdr3_nt: TGTGCCACCAGTGAAGGGGACCTTGGGTATGGCTACACCTTC

clone_size: NA
d_call: TRBD1
v_call: TRBV19
j_call: TRBJ2-6
cdr3_aa: CASSRGQVFSGANVLTF
cdr3_nt: TGTGCCAGTAGTAGGGGACAGGTCTTCTCAGGGGCCAACGTCCTGACTTTC

clone_size: NA
d_call: TRBD2
v_call: TRBV4-1
j_call: TRBJ2-5
cdr3_aa: CASSQGIAGGQETQYF
cdr3_nt: TGCGCCAGCAGCCAAGGTATAGCGGGAGGGCAAGAGACCCAGTACTTC

clone_size: many
d_call: NA
v_call: TRBV20-1
j_call: TRBJ2-1
cdr3_aa: CSARMWERNEQFF
cdr3_nt: TGCAGTGCTAGAATGTGGGAGAGGAATGAGCAGTTCTTC

clone_size: many
d_call: TRBD1
v_call: TRBV20-1
j_call: TRBJ2-7
cdr3_aa: CSAEKGTGAGEQYF
cdr3_nt: TGCAGTGCTGAAAAGGGGACAGGGGCGGGCGAGCAGTACTTC

clone_size: NA
d_call: NA
v_call: TRBV12-5
j_call: TRBJ2-7
cdr3_aa: CASAVVAWSSYEQYF
cdr3_nt: TGTGCTAGTGCTGTAGTAGCGTGGAGCTCCTACGAGCAGTACTTC

clone_size: NA
d_call: TRBD2
v_call: TRBV5-1
j_call: TRBJ2-5
cdr3_aa: CASSPHGTSGQETQYF
cdr3_nt: TGCGCCAGCAGCCCCCACGGGACTAGCGGACAAGAGACCCAGTACTTC

clone_size: many
d_call: TRBD2
v_call: TRBV6-2/TRBV6-3
j_call: TRBJ2-3
cdr3_aa: CASTYGTRDLDTQYF
cdr3_nt: TGTGCCAGCACCTACGGGACTAGGGACCTAGATACGCAGTATTTT

clone_size: many
d_call: NA
v_call: TRBV29-1
j_call: TRBJ2-7
cdr3_aa: CSVSPGRSYEQYF
cdr3_nt: TGCAGCGTTTCCCCAGGGCGCTCCTACGAGCAGTACTTC

clone_size: NA
d_call: NA
v_call: TRBV2
j_call: TRBJ1-5
cdr3_aa: CASSVQVLNQPQHF
cdr3_nt: TGTGCCAGCAGTGTACAGGTGCTCAATCAGCCCCAGCATTTT

clone_size: many
d_call: TRBD2
v_call: TRBV6-1
j_call: TRBJ2-2
cdr3_aa: CASSQPLAGGPVELFF
cdr3_nt: TGTGCCAGCAGTCAGCCACTAGCGGGAGGACCGGTGGAGCTGTTTTTT

clone_size: many
d_call: NA
v_call: TRBV28
j_call: TRBJ1-6
cdr3_aa: CASSLSSRVGSPLHF
cdr3_nt: TGTGCCAGCAGTTTAAGCAGCAGGGTAGGATCACCCCTCCACTTT

clone_size: many
d_call: TRBD1
v_call: TRBV5-1
j_call: TRBJ2-7
cdr3_aa: CASSLMGQNYEQYF
cdr3_nt: TGCGCCAGCAGCTTGATGGGACAGAACTACGAGCAGTACTTC

clone_size: NA
d_call: NA
v_call: TRBV12-3/TRBV12-4
j_call: TRBJ2-2
cdr3_aa: CASSLAPDSDTIF
cdr3_nt: TGTGCCAGCAGTTTAGCGCCCGACAGCGACACGATTTTT

clone_size: few
d_call: NA
v_call: TRBV18
j_call: TRBJ1-2
cdr3_aa: CASSPLGNDNYGYTF
cdr3_nt: TGTGCCAGCTCACCGCTCGGAAACGATAACTATGGCTACACCTTC

clone_size: few
d_call: TRBD2
v_call: TRBV6-5
j_call: TRBJ2-7
cdr3_aa: CASSYRRLAGARGYEQYF
cdr3_nt: TGTGCCAGCAGTTACCGGCGGCTAGCGGGAGCGCGGGGGTACGAGCAGTACTTC

clone_size: many
d_call: TRBD2
v_call: TRBV18
j_call: TRBJ2-1
cdr3_aa: CASSRPPSGSNEQFF
cdr3_nt: TGTGCCAGCTCGCGCCCGCCTAGCGGGTCCAATGAGCAGTTCTTC

clone_size: NA
d_call: TRBD1
v_call: TRBV11-2
j_call: TRBJ1-2
cdr3_aa: CASSLGDSFSYTF
cdr3_nt: TGTGCCAGCAGCTTAGGGGACAGTTTCAGCTACACCTTC

clone_size: few
d_call: NA
v_call: TRBV19
j_call: TRBJ2-7
cdr3_aa: CASSSEGGTRFSYEQYF
cdr3_nt: TGTGCCAGTAGTTCCGAAGGGGGGACACGATTTTCCTACGAGCAGTACTTC

clone_size: many
d_call: TRBD2
v_call: TRBV2
j_call: TRBJ2-1
cdr3_aa: CASSRSLAVNEQFF
cdr3_nt: TGTGCCAGCAGCCGGTCCCTAGCGGTGAATGAGCAGTTCTTC

clone_size: NA
d_call: TRBD2
v_call: TRBV12-5
j_call: TRBJ2-2
cdr3_aa: CASGLLAGAGELFF
cdr3_nt: TGTGCTAGTGGTTTGCTAGCGGGAGCCGGGGAGCTGTTTTTT

clone_size: NA
d_call: TRBD2
v_call: TRBV6-6
j_call: TRBJ2-7
cdr3_aa: CASSYSRGRVYEQYF
cdr3_nt: TGTGCCAGCAGTTACTCGCGCGGGAGGGTATACGAGCAGTACTTC

clone_size: NA
d_call: NA
v_call: TRBV5-1
j_call: TRBJ2-7
cdr3_aa: CASSLEVQPKDYEQYF
cdr3_nt: TGCGCCAGCAGCTTGGAGGTACAGCCGAAGGACTACGAGCAGTACTTC

clone_size: NA
d_call: TRBD1
v_call: TRBV11-2
j_call: TRBJ2-5
cdr3_aa: CASRRTGRETQYF
cdr3_nt: TGTGCCAGCCGCCGGACAGGGCGGGAGACCCAGTACTTC

clone_size: NA
d_call: NA
v_call: TRBV7-6
j_call: TRBJ2-2
cdr3_aa: CASSQIANTGELFF
cdr3_nt: TGTGCCAGCAGCCAGATCGCGAACACCGGGGAGCTGTTTTTT

clone_size: few
d_call: NA
v_call: TRBV30
j_call: TRBJ2-6
cdr3_aa: CAWSLGGTGANVLTF
cdr3_nt: TGTGCCTGGAGCTTAGGAGGGACTGGGGCCAACGTCCTGACTTTC

clone_size: NA
d_call: NA
v_call: TRBV4-1
j_call: TRBJ2-1
cdr3_aa: CASSQEWRDYNEQFF
cdr3_nt: TGCGCCAGCAGCCAAGAATGGAGGGATTACAATGAGCAGTTCTTC

clone_size: few
d_call: TRBD1
v_call: TRBV29-1
j_call: TRBJ1-2
cdr3_aa: CSVEDLGTGLMGYTF
cdr3_nt: TGCAGCGTTGAAGATCTTGGGACAGGGTTGATGGGCTACACCTTC

clone_size: NA
d_call: TRBD2
v_call: TRBV18
j_call: TRBJ2-7
cdr3_aa: CASSPPGLAGWQYF
cdr3_nt: TGTGCCAGCTCACCACCAGGGCTAGCGGGATGGCAGTACTTC

clone_size: many
d_call: TRBD2
v_call: TRBV15
j_call: TRBJ2-1
cdr3_aa: CATSRDGSGVYNEQFF
cdr3_nt: TGTGCCACCAGCAGAGATGGTAGCGGGGTATACAATGAGCAGTTCTTC

clone_size: many
d_call: NA
v_call: TRBV11-2
j_call: TRBJ2-1
cdr3_aa: CASSLDGAASSYNEQFF
cdr3_nt: TGTGCCAGCAGCTTAGATGGGGCGGCCAGCTCCTACAATGAGCAGTTCTTC

clone_size: many
d_call: NA
v_call: TRBV28
j_call: TRBJ1-5
cdr3_aa: CASRSATGSDQPQHF
cdr3_nt: TGTGCCAGCAGATCTGCAACAGGGTCCGATCAGCCCCAGCATTTT

clone_size: many
d_call: NA
v_call: TRBV12-3/TRBV12-4
j_call: TRBJ2-1
cdr3_aa: CASSISQGGEQFF
cdr3_nt: TGTGCCAGCAGTATCTCTCAGGGGGGTGAGCAGTTCTTC

clone_size: NA
d_call: TRBD2
v_call: TRBV24-1
j_call: TRBJ2-1
cdr3_aa: CATSDPLAGDNNEQFF
cdr3_nt: TGTGCCACCAGTGACCCTCTAGCGGGAGATAACAATGAGCAGTTCTTC

clone_size: NA
d_call: TRBD1
v_call: TRBV25-1
j_call: TRBJ2-1
cdr3_aa: CASSENRDRVEFF
cdr3_nt: TGTGCCAGCAGTGAAAACCGGGACAGGGTCGAGTTCTTC

clone_size: few
d_call: NA
v_call: TRBV2
j_call: TRBJ1-5
cdr3_aa: CASSLGVGANGINQPQHF
cdr3_nt: TGTGCCAGCAGTCTAGGGGTAGGGGCCAATGGGATCAATCAGCCCCAGCATTTT

clone_size: NA
d_call: TRBD2
v_call: TRBV18
j_call: TRBJ2-1
cdr3_aa: CASSHNPIAGGRNEQFF
cdr3_nt: TGTGCCAGCTCACACAACCCCATAGCGGGAGGGCGGAATGAGCAGTTCTTC

clone_size: NA
d_call: TRBD2
v_call: TRBV25-1
j_call: TRBJ2-1
cdr3_aa: CASSETSGSFWGEQFF
cdr3_nt: TGTGCCAGCAGTGAAACTAGCGGGAGTTTCTGGGGTGAGCAGTTCTTC

clone_size: few
d_call: NA
v_call: TRBV5-1
j_call: TRBJ1-5
cdr3_aa: CASGLPGDNQPQHF
cdr3_nt: TGCGCCAGCGGCTTGCCAGGGGACAATCAGCCCCAGCATTTT

clone_size: few
d_call: TRBD2
v_call: TRBV19
j_call: TRBJ2-7
cdr3_aa: CASSRQSGSYEQYF
cdr3_nt: TGTGCCAGTAGTAGGCAAAGCGGGAGCTACGAGCAGTACTTC

clone_size: few
d_call: NA
v_call: TRBV7-7
j_call: TRBJ2-2
cdr3_aa: CASSTRDENTGELFF
cdr3_nt: TGTGCTAGCAGCACCCGGGACGAAAACACCGGGGAGCTGTTTTTT

clone_size: many
d_call: TRBD2
v_call: TRBV4-2
j_call: TRBJ2-3
cdr3_aa: CASSQQQRELPDTQYF
cdr3_nt: TGTGCCAGCAGCCAACAGCAGCGGGAGTTGCCGGATACGCAGTATTTT